This is a list of T cell receptor beta chains from one sample in a study of T-cell memory formation after mild COVID-19. TCRdb reprocessed the 5' RACE reads with MiXCR, giving one entry per CDR3 protein. The sample includes approximately 430,000 distinct CDR3 sequences, less than 25% seen only once; the top ten take under 15%. What was sequenced was PBMCs or a T cell subset sorted from them (not recorded which). These receptors were taken from an adult woman who had mild COVID-19 (a few samples of this study predate the infection). Cell type and time point are not known. CDR3s include the opening cysteine and the closing phenylalanine or tryptophan. Fields, in order: CDR3 length, V gene, J gene, CDR3 protein.

CDR3 length: 13; V gene: TRBV20-1; J gene: TRBJ2-5; CDR3 protein: CSAVDRVGETQYF
CDR3 length: 15; V gene: TRBV5-1; J gene: TRBJ2-5; CDR3 protein: CASSTTGGPQETQYF
CDR3 length: 18; V gene: TRBV24-1; J gene: TRBJ2-1; CDR3 protein: CATSDPALAGGSYNEQFF
CDR3 length: 18; V gene: TRBV5-6; J gene: TRBJ2-5; CDR3 protein: CASSLTGATGDRQETQYF
CDR3 length: 13; V gene: TRBV20-1; J gene: TRBJ1-1; CDR3 protein: CSARNRGLAEAFF
CDR3 length: 15; V gene: TRBV4-1; J gene: TRBJ2-7; CDR3 protein: CASSQEGHKSYEQYF
CDR3 length: 15; V gene: TRBV5-1; J gene: TRBJ1-1; CDR3 protein: CASSLAAHVNTEAFF
CDR3 length: 16; V gene: TRBV19; J gene: TRBJ2-2; CDR3 protein: CASRFKAGWNTGELFF
CDR3 length: 14; V gene: TRBV6-5; J gene: TRBJ2-5; CDR3 protein: CASTPDYSQETQYF
CDR3 length: 20; V gene: TRBV6-5; J gene: TRBJ2-1; CDR3 protein: CASSYGEQGNDGKGTHEQFF
CDR3 length: 15; V gene: TRBV7-9; J gene: TRBJ1-2; CDR3 protein: CASSLGDRGFYGYTF
CDR3 length: 15; V gene: TRBV20-1; J gene: TRBJ2-1; CDR3 protein: CSAVAEGGPYNEQFF
CDR3 length: 12; V gene: TRBV29-1; J gene: TRBJ2-5; CDR3 protein: CSVPEGGIDQYF
CDR3 length: 14; V gene: TRBV15; J gene: TRBJ1-5; CDR3 protein: CATSRDRRNQPQHF
CDR3 length: 15; V gene: TRBV5-8; J gene: TRBJ2-5; CDR3 protein: CASSLAMGGAETQYF
CDR3 length: 14; V gene: TRBV9; J gene: TRBJ2-7; CDR3 protein: CASSSGTSAYEQYF
CDR3 length: 12; V gene: TRBV25-1; J gene: TRBJ2-5; CDR3 protein: CASSGQVETQYF
CDR3 length: 18; V gene: TRBV12-3/TRBV12-4; J gene: TRBJ2-7; CDR3 protein: CASSFAPQNPGGRYEQYF
CDR3 length: 17; V gene: TRBV24-1; J gene: TRBJ2-3; CDR3 protein: CATSVSLPGDGTDTQYF
CDR3 length: 17; V gene: TRBV7-9; J gene: TRBJ1-3; CDR3 protein: CASSLVRGGRSGNTIYF
CDR3 length: 16; V gene: TRBV24-1; J gene: TRBJ2-1; CDR3 protein: CATSDLEGRSYNEQFF
CDR3 length: 13; V gene: TRBV4-1; J gene: TRBJ1-1; CDR3 protein: CASSQYSRTEAFF
CDR3 length: 15; V gene: TRBV7-2; J gene: TRBJ2-1; CDR3 protein: CASSPRTGRRNEQFF